The 30 T cell receptor beta chains given below trace back to one sample, sequenced in a study of cytomegalovirus exposure and HLA in healthy donors. The PCR employed 60 Vbeta primers together with 13 Jbeta primers. Repertoires were generated with immunoSEQ multiplex PCR, while TCRdb's copy carries only in-frame clones and drops some. The table has around 180,000 clones, approximately 82% seen once. Sequencing used PBMCs. These receptors all stem from a girl aged 2-10 years in good health and CMV-seropositive.

This chain uses TRBV5-6 with TRBJ1-1; the match to TRBD1 covers 9 bases. The germline V gene has CDR1 SGHDT and CDR2 YYEEEE. Trimming at V came to 3 bases and at J to 5 bases, leaving 8 bases not matched to a gene. The CDR3 is 15 residues long. The chain's CDR3 is CASSSPQGAITEAFF. The CDR3 DNA reads TGTGCCAGCAGCTCACCACAGGGGGCGATTACTGAAGCTTTCTTT.

CDR3 bases: TGCGCCAGCAGCTTAGGGGTCGGGAGGGCCTACAATGAGCAGTTCTTC. This gives the protein CASSLGVGRAYNEQFF. The gene calls are TRBV5-1 and TRBJ2-1; 8 bases map to TRBD2. The CDR3 contains 16 residues. J lost 2 bases, V lost 2 bases, and 6 bases had no gene match. The germline gives CDR1 SGHRS, CDR2 YFSETQ. The full variable domain, completed using reference TRBV5-1 and TRBJ2-1, is KAGVTQTPRYLIKTRGQQVTLSCSPISGHRSVSWYQQTPGQGLQFLFEYFSETQRNKGNFPGRFSGRQFSNSRSEMNVSTLELGDSALYLCASSLGVGRAYNEQFFGPGTRLTVL.

The V and J genes are TRBV1 and TRBJ1-2. TRBV1 is flagged as a pseudogene. This CDR3 comprises 17 residues. The CDR3 DNA is TGCACCAGCAGCCAAGATAAAGAGGGCAGATCTTTTTATGGCTACACCTTC. It specifies CTSSQDKEGRSFYGYTF.

This sequence joins TRBV7-3 and TRBJ2-7, with TRBD2 identical over 9 bases. V was pared by 2 bases and J by 5 bases, with 7 bases of the junction left unmatched. The CDR3 totals 15 residues. Per germline, CDR1 SGHTA and CDR2 FQGTGA. The CDR3 reads CASSLSPSGKDEQYF. CDR3 coding DNA: TGTGCCAGCAGCTTATCTCCTAGCGGGAAGGACGAGCAGTACTTC.

The chain joins TRBV5-1 to TRBJ2-3; 9 bases match TRBD1. Germline V gene sequence: CDR1 SGHRS, CDR2 YFSETQ. With V trimmed by 7 bases and J by 0 bases, 18 bases remained unmatched. This CDR3 is 19 amino acids long. CDR3 in DNA: TGCGCCAGCTCCTTCCGGGGACAGGGATTGTCTTCTAGCACAGATACGCAGTATTTT. Encoded protein: CASSFRGQGLSSSTDTQYF.

The chain is built from TRBV6-5 and TRBJ2-7, with D possibly TRBD1 on 5 matching bases. V lost 4 bases to trimming and J lost 7 bases, with 17 bases between them. The CDR3 is 14 residues long. Germline V gene data show CDR1 as MNHEY and CDR2 as SVGAGI. CDR3 coding DNA: TGTGCCAGCAGTTCCGAAGGGGTAAACGGGGAGCAGTACTTC. Protein: CASSSEGVNGEQYF.

The chain is built from TRBV9 and TRBJ2-2, with 8 bases aligning to TRBD2. Germline CDR1 reads SGDLS; CDR2 reads YYNGEE. The CDR3 loop spans 17 amino acids. With 0 bases clipped from V and 5 bases from J, the junction kept 9 bases outside the gene matches. The CDR3 loop is CASSVAAGAFGTGELFF. CDR3 in DNA: TGTGCCAGCAGCGTAGCAGCGGGGGCCTTCGGGACCGGGGAGCTGTTTTTT.

The chain joins TRBV9 to TRBJ1-1; D ambiguous. Germline CDR1 and CDR2: SGDLS and YYNGEE. The V end was cut by 4 bases, the J end by 0 bases, with 10 bases between. This CDR3 region has 14 residues. The CDR3 here is CASSSGGVNTEAFF. The CDR3 nucleotides are TGTGCCAGCAGCTCAGGCGGGGTGAACACTGAAGCTTTCTTT.

The genes are TRBV2 and TRBJ1-3; TRBD1 matches 8 bases. V gave up 5 bases and J gave up 2 bases; unmatched junction bases: 2. The CDR3 extends over 14 amino acids. CDR1 and CDR2 from the germline V gene are SNHLY and FYNNEI. Here the CDR3 DNA reads TGTGCCAGCAGTACACAGGGGGCTGGAAACACCATATATTTT. It yields the protein CASSTQGAGNTIYF.

V and J are TRBV6-1 and TRBJ2-6; D unresolved. V lost 7 bases, J lost 2 bases, and 6 bases lay in between. This CDR3 region has 13 residues. Germline V CDR1 and CDR2: MNHNS, SASEGT. The CDR3 region has the DNA TGTGCCAGCATAGCCCCTGGGGCCAACGTCCTGACTTTC. Amino acid sequence: CASIAPGANVLTF.

This chain uses TRBV12-5 with TRBJ2-2, with TRBD2 matching over 11 bases. V lost 3 bases to trimming and J lost 9 bases; unmatched junction nucleotides: 12. The CDR3 spans 17 residues. Germline V gene lookup returns CDR1 LGHNT and CDR2 FRNRAP. In nucleotides, the CDR3 is TGTGCTAGTGGTTTTCCCCGTGGGCTAGCGGGGGGAAGGGAGCTGTTTTTT. As protein: CASGFPRGLAGGRELFF.

The rearrangement joins TRBV5-4 to TRBJ1-2, with D perhaps matching TRBD1 (5 bases). The length of the CDR3 is 18 residues. Trimming shortened V by 3 bases and J by 6 bases, and 27 bases separated the two germline ends. CDR1 SGHNT and CDR2 YYREEE come from the germline V gene (reference sequence). CDR3 sequence (DNA): TGTGCCAGCAGCTCACTCACCTTCGGAGGGGACTTTGAGGATGGCTACACCTTC. Translated, it gives CASSSLTFGGDFEDGYTF.

The V gene is TRBV4-1, the J gene TRBJ2-5; 11 bases are a match to TRBD2. Trimming at V came to 0 bases and at J to 5 bases, leaving 8 bases not matched to a gene. Germline V gene lookup returns CDR1 MGHRA and CDR2 YSYEKL. The CDR3 is made up of 17 amino acids. The CDR3 here is CASSQDQVAGGPETQYF. CDR3 in DNA: TGCGCCAGCAGCCAAGATCAGGTAGCGGGAGGGCCGGAGACCCAGTACTTC.

The chain carries TRBV19 and TRBJ1-4, with 8 nucleotides matching TRBD1. With 5 bases clipped from V and 7 bases from J, the junction kept 12 bases outside the gene matches. The CDR3 is 16 amino acids. Germline V gene sequence: CDR1 LNHDA, CDR2 SQIVND (reference sequence). The CDR3 region has the DNA TGTGCCAGTAGTTCCCCAACAGGGGGGGCTCTTGAAAAACTGTTTTTT. This gives the protein CASSSPTGGALEKLFF.

The V call is TRBV29-1, the J call TRBJ1-5, with a tentative D call TRBD1 (6 bases). CDR3 length: 13 amino acids. CDR1 is SQVTM, CDR2 ANQGSEA, per germline. Trimming cost V 3 bases and J 6 bases, with 12 bases left between them. The CDR3 nucleotides are TGCAGCGTTGATTGGGGGCGAGGTCAGCCCCAGCATTTT. It codes for CSVDWGRGQPQHF.

Only a few counts were recorded for this clone. J is TRBJ1-1 and V is TRBV10-2, with D perhaps matching TRBD1 (6 bases). Germline V gene data show CDR1 as WSHSY and CDR2 as SAAADI. Trimming took off 6 bases at V and 5 bases at J, with 10 bases between the two ends. The CDR3 is made up of 12 amino acids. Here the CDR3 reads CASSPTGTEAFF. The CDR3 DNA is TGCGCCAGCAGCCCGACAGGAACTGAAGCTTTCTTT.

This chain uses TRBV28 with TRBJ2-5, with D perhaps matching TRBD2 (6 bases). The V end lost 5 bases, the J end lost 3 bases, and 16 bases lay between the germline ends. Per the germline V gene, CDR1 is MDHEN and CDR2 is SYDVKM. The CDR3 totals 15 residues. The CDR3 DNA follows: TGTGCCAGCAGTCGGGACTTTGGGCTAAAAGAGACCCAGTACTTC. Translating it yields CASSRDFGLKETQYF.

The CDR3 DNA reads as TGTGCCACCAGCAGAGATAAGCTAGCGGCGAACACCGGGGAGCTGTTTTTT. This codes for CATSRDKLAANTGELFF. This chain links TRBV15 with TRBJ2-2; TRBD2 matches 7 bases. J was trimmed by 0 bases and V by 0 bases; bases with no gene match: 4. The germline gives CDR1 LNHNV, CDR2 YYDKDF (reference sequence). This CDR3 is built from 17 residues.

This clone turned up a few times. J is TRBJ1-2 and V is TRBV15; the D gene is possibly TRBD1 (6 bases). Germline CDR1 and CDR2: LNHNV and YYDKDF (reference sequence). The CDR3 length is 17 residues. The V gene lost 0 bases and the J gene lost 2 bases, with 16 bases spanning the gap. The CDR3 loop reads CATSREGRNRENYGYTF. CDR3 sequence (DNA): TGTGCCACCAGCAGAGAAGGGAGAAACAGGGAGAACTATGGCTACACCTTC.

This clone was picked up one time. The V and J genes are TRBV19 and TRBJ2-3; maybe TRBD1 (5 bases). The CDR3 loop spans 12 amino acids. Germline V gene lookup returns CDR1 LNHDA and CDR2 SQIVND (reference sequence). Trimming took off 8 bases at V and 5 bases at J, with 11 bases between the two ends. Written as DNA, the CDR3 is TGTGCCAGTGCCCAGGGAATAGATACGCAGTATTTT. Translating gives CASAQGIDTQYF.

This clone was observed once. The rearrangement uses TRBV2 and TRBJ1-5, with 8 bases matching TRBD1. The V gene end was trimmed by 6 bases and the J gene end by 3 bases; junction bases not matched to a gene: 7. The germline CDR1 and CDR2 sequences are SNHLY and FYNNEI. The CDR3 covers 15 residues. In DNA form, the CDR3 reads TGTGCCAGCAGCCAGGGACAGGCGATCAATCAGCCCCAGCATTTT. Amino acid sequence: CASSQGQAINQPQHF.

This clone was seen a single time. The DNA for the CDR3 is TGTGCCAGCAGCCCTACGATGGAGACTGAAGCTTTCTTT. Protein product: CASSPTMETEAFF. This rearrangement joins TRBV7-3 to TRBJ1-1; D not certain. CDR3 length: 13 amino acids. Deletions cut 5 bases from V and 5 bases from J, with 12 bases between. Germline V lookup: CDR1 SGHTA, CDR2 FQGTGA.

The chain couples TRBV2 to TRBJ2-1; 8 positions agree with TRBD2. Trimming at V came to 6 bases and at J to 7 bases, leaving 11 bases not matched to a gene. The CDR3 sequence is 15 residues long. The germline CDR1 and CDR2 sequences are SNHLY and FYNNEI. The CDR3 region has the DNA TGTGCCAGCAGGTGGCGGGAGGCCTCAGTGAATGAGCAGTTCTTC. Residues: CASRWREASVNEQFF.

This chain connects TRBV4-1 to TRBJ2-7; D is undetermined. Per germline, CDR1 MGHRA and CDR2 YSYEKL. With 10 bases removed from V and 5 bases from J, the gap between germline ends came to 15 bases. The CDR3 runs 12 residues. CDR3 DNA sequence: TGCGCCAAAACTGGGCCGTGGAACGAGCAGTACTTC. Its translation is CAKTGPWNEQYF.

The gene calls are TRBV6-5 and TRBJ2-3, with TRBD1 matching over 10 bases. With 6 bases clipped from V and 6 bases from J, the junction kept 9 bases outside the gene matches. The length of the CDR3 is 15 residues. CDR1 is MNHEY and CDR2 is SVGAGI in the germline V gene. CDR3 protein: CASSRPGQGTDTQYF. Here the CDR3 DNA reads TGTGCCAGCAGCCGACCGGGACAGGGGACGGATACGCAGTATTTT.

The V gene is TRBV16, the J gene TRBJ1-2; possible D gene TRBD1, 6 bases. Between the trimmed V and J ends, which lost 1 base and 2 bases, there was a span of 8 bases. Germline V CDR1 and CDR2: KGHSY, FQNENV. This CDR3 contains 14 residues. The CDR3 nucleotides are TGTGCCAGCAGCCAATACGGACAGAACTATGGCTACACCTTC. This translates into CASSQYGQNYGYTF. The full variable domain, rest sourced from reference TRBV16 and TRBJ1-2, is GEEVAQTPKHLVRGEGQKAKLYCAPIKGHSYVFWYQQVLKNEFKFLISFQNENVFDETGMPKERFSAKCLPNSPCSLEIQATKLEDSAVYFCASSQYGQNYGYTFGSGTRLTVV.

This clone was observed a few times. The chain recombines TRBV5-1 with TRBJ1-1, with D maybe TRBD1 (5 bases). V was pared by 0 bases and J by 7 bases, with 13 bases between. There are 14 residues in the CDR3. CDR1 SGHRS and CDR2 YFSETQ come from the germline V gene. CDR3 amino acids: CASSLVQAGGEAFF. Written as DNA, the CDR3 is TGCGCCAGCAGCTTGGTACAGGCCGGGGGTGAAGCTTTCTTT.

This clone was counted between two and nine times. The chain combines TRBV6-6 with TRBJ1-1; D is possibly TRBD1 (6 bases). From germline, CDR1 is MNHNY and CDR2 SVGAGI (reference sequence). The CDR3 totals 13 residues. V lost 5 bases to trimming and J lost 6 bases, with 13 bases between them. Here the CDR3 DNA reads TGTGCCAGCAGTCACCAGGGGATCGCTGAAGCTTTCTTT. It translates to CASSHQGIAEAFF.

CDR3 loop: CASSVDRTGDNEQFF. CDR3 nucleotide sequence: TGTGCCAGCAGCGTAGATCGGACAGGTGATAATGAGCAGTTCTTC. The rearrangement links TRBV9 to TRBJ2-1, with TRBD1 matching 7 bases. There are 15 residues in the CDR3. CDR1 is SGDLS and CDR2 is YYNGEE in the germline V gene. V shed 0 bases, J shed 7 bases, and the junction held 7 bases outside the gene matches.

This clone was picked up a small number of times. The chain recombines TRBV19 with TRBJ1-2; tentative D call: TRBD1 (5 bases). The CDR3 is 14 amino acids. From germline, CDR1 is LNHDA and CDR2 SQIVND (reference sequence). V gave up 3 bases and J gave up 2 bases, with 10 bases separating them. CDR3 in amino acids: CASSMGRMNYGYTF. DNA for the CDR3: TGTGCCAGTAGTATGGGGCGGATGAACTATGGCTACACCTTC. Using reference TRBV19 and TRBJ1-2 for the parts outside the CDR3, the full variable domain is DGGITQSPKYLFRKEGQNVTLSCEQNLNHDAMYWYRQDPGQGLRLIYYSQIVNDFQKGDIAEGYSVSREKKESFPLTVTSAQKNPTAFYLCASSMGRMNYGYTFGSGTRLTVV.